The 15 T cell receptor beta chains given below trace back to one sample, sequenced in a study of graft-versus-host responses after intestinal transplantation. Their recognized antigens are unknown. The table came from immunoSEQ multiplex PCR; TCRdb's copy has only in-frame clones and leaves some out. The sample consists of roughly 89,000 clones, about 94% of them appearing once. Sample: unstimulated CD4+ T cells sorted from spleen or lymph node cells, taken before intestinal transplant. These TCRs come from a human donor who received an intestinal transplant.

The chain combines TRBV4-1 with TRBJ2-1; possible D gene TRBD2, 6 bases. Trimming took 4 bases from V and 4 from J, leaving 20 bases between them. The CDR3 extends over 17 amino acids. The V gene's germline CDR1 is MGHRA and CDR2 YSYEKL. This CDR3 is CASSPLGLIGEYNEQFF. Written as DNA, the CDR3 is TGCGCCAGCAGCCCCTTGGGACTCATTGGAGAATACAATGAGCAGTTCTTC.

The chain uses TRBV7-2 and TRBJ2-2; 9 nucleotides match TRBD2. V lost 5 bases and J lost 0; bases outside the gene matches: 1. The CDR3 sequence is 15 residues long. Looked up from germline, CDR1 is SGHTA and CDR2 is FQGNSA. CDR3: CASSRGGANTGELFF. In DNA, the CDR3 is TGTGCCAGCAGCCGCGGGGGGGCGAACACCGGGGAGCTGTTTTTT. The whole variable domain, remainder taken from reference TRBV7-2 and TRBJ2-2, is GAGVSQSPSNKVTEKGKDVELRCDPISGHTALYWYRQSLGQGLEFLIYFQGNSAPDKSGLPSDRFSAERTGGSVSTLTIQRTQQEDSAVYLCASSRGGANTGELFFGEGSRLTVL.

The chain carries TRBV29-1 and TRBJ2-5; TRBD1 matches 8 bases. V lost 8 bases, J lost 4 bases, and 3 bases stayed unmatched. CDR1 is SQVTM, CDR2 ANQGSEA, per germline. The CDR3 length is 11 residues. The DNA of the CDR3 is TGCAGCATAGGACAGGGAGAGACCCAGTACTTC. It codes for CSIGQGETQYF.

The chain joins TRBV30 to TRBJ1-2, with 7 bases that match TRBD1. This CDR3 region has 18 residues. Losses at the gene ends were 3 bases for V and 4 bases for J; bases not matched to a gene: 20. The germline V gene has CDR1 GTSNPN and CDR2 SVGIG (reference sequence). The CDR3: CAWRRQGQNFLTTYGYTF. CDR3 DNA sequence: TGTGCCTGGAGGCGCCAGGGACAGAATTTTTTAACTACCTATGGCTACACCTTC.

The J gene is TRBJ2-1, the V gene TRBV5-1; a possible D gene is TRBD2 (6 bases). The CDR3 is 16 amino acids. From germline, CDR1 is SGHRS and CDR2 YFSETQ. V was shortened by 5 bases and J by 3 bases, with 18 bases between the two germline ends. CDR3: CASSPLRGGLYNEQFF. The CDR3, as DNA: TGCGCCAGCAGTCCCCTTCGGGGAGGCCTCTACAATGAGCAGTTCTTC.

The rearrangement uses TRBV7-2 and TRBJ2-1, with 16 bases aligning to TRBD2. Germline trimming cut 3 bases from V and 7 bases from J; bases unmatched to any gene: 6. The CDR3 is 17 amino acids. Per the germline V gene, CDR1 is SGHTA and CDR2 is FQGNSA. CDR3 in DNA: TGTGCCAGCAGCTTCCCGGGACTAGCGGGAGGGTTAAATGAGCAGTTCTTC. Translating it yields CASSFPGLAGGLNEQFF. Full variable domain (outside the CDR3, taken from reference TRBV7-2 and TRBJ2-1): GAGVSQSPSNKVTEKGKDVELRCDPISGHTALYWYRQSLGQGLEFLIYFQGNSAPDKSGLPSDRFSAERTGGSVSTLTIQRTQQEDSAVYLCASSFPGLAGGLNEQFFGPGTRLTVL.

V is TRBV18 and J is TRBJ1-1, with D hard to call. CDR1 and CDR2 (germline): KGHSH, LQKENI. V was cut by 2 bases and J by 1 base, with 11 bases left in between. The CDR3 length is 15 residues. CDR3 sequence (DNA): TGTGCCAGCTCACCAATCAGTTTCAAGAACACTGAAGCTTTCTTT. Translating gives CASSPISFKNTEAFF.

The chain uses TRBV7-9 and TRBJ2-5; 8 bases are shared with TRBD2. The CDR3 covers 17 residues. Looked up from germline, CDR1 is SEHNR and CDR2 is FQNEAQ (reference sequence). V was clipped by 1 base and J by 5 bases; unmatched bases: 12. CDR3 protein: CASSLDGWTSFSETQYF. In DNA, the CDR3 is TGTGCCAGCAGCTTAGATGGTTGGACTAGCTTTTCGGAGACCCAGTACTTC.

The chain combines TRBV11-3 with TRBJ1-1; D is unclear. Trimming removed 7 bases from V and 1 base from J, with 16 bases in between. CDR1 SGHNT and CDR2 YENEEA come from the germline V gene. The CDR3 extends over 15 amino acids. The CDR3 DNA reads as TGTGCCAGCAACATCAGTCCGACGGGGAACACTGAAGCTTTCTTT. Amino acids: CASNISPTGNTEAFF.

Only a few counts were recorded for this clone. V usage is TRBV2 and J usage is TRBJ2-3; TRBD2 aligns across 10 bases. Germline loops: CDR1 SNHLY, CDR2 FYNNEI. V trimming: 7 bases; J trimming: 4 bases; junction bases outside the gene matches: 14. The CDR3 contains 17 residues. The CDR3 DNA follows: TGTGCCAGCACCCCTTGGAGCGGGAGGGCCGGTGCAGATACGCAGTATTTT. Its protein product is CASTPWSGRAGADTQYF. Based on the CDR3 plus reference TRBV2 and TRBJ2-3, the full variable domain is EPEVTQTPSHQVTQMGQEVILRCVPISNHLYFYWYRQILGQKVEFLVSFYNNEISEKSEIFDDQFSVERPDGSNFTLKIRSTKLEDSAMYFCASTPWSGRAGADTQYFGPGTRLTVL.

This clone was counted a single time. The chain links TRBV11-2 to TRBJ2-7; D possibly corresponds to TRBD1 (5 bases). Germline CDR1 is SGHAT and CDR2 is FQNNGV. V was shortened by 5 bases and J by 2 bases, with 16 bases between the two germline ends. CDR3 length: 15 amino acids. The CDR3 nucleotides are TGTGCCAGCAGCCCTCGGACACCAGAGCCCTACGAGCAGTACTTC. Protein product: CASSPRTPEPYEQYF.

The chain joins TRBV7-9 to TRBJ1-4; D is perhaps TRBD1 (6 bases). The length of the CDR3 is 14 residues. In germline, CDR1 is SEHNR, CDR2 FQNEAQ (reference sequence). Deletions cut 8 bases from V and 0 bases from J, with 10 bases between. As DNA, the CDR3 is TGTGCCAGCGCCAGACAGGCAACTAATGAAAAACTGTTTTTT. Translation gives CASARQATNEKLFF.

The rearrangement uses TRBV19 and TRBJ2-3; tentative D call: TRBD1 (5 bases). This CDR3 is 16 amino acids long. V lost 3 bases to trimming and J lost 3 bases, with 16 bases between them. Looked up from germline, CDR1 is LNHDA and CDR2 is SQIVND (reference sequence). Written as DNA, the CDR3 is TGTGCCAGTAGTATGATAGCCCCAAGGGGAACAGATACGCAGTATTTT. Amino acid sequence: CASSMIAPRGTDTQYF.

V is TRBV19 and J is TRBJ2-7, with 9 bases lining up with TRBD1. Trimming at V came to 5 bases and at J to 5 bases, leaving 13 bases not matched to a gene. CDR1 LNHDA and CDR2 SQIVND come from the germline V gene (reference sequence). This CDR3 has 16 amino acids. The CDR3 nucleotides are TGTGCCAGTAGTCCAAAGACAGGGGGTACTTACAACGAGCAGTACTTC. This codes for CASSPKTGGTYNEQYF.

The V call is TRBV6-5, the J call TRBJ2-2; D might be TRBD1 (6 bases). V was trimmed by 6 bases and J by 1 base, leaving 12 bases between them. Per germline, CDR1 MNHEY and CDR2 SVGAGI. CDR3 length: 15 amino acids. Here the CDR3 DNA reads TGTGCCAGCAGGGGGCTGGACAGGAACACCGGGGAGCTGTTTTTT. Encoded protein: CASRGLDRNTGELFF.